Sequencing of this T cell receptor (beta chain) was carried out in a study of cytomegalovirus exposure and HLA in healthy donors. PCR employed 60 Vbeta and 13 Jbeta primers. This table comes from immunoSEQ multiplex PCR, and its TCRdb copy is limited to in-frame clones, with some not included. Among about 180,000 clones listed, 80% to 85% were seen once. There are a few counts of this clone. Trimming shortened V by 3 bases and J by 2 bases, and 15 bases separated the two germline ends. This CDR3 is 16 amino acids long. Germline CDR1 SGHDN, CDR2 FVKESK. Source material: PBMCs. The source is a boy aged 2 to 10 in good health and CMV-seronegative. The rearrangement links TRBV14 to TRBJ2-3; weak D call: TRBD2 (6 bases). The CDR3 region has the DNA TGTGCCAGCAGCCATCAAGGCGGACTACTCACAGATACGCAGTATTTT. Its protein is CASSHQGGLLTDTQYF. Filled out from reference TRBV14 and TRBJ2-3, the complete variable domain reads EAGVTQFPSHSVIEKGQTVTLRCDPISGHDNLYWYRRVMGKEIKFLLHFVKESKQDESGMPNNRFLAERTGGTYSTLKVQPAELEDSGVYFCASSHQGGLLTDTQYFGPGTRLTVL.